The TCR beta chain under discussion was sequenced for a study of T cell responses to AZD1222 COVID-19 vaccine (TCRdb year 2021). In terms of the full investigation: TCR sequencing covered approximately 230 trial participants: 200 to 220 given two doses of AZD1222 and around 26 given two doses of MenACWY control vaccine. Trial participants were enrolled by age into subgroups of 18-55, 56-69 and 70-plus years, and roughly 160, 29 and 62 TCR-sequenced participants, respectively, were included in these subgroups. Beyond this particular receptor, the publication reports: Nearly half of unique spike-specific TCRs reportedly recognized epitopes outside regions mutated in the B.1.351 and B.1.1.7 variants. Only five to seven AZD1222 recipients were SARS-CoV-2 seropositive at baseline, limiting conclusions about previously exposed vaccinees. The 56-69-year group was small, and its depth increase did not reach significance, likely because of low power. After two AZD1222 doses, spike-specific TCR breadth and depth were significantly higher than at day 0 and than in MenACWY recipients. CD4 TCRs associated with the vaccine covered the entire spike protein, and the dominant responses were in regions 160-218 and 743-854. Most participants were white British and females outnumbered males, and the authors suggested that clonal diversity may have been underestimated. Because no samples from the day 14 peak response were available, repertoires could be characterized only after the peak T cell response.

With regard to this clone: The antigen it binds to is not known. Per-base quality was not reported, and no clone a single base away is much larger than it.

The time point label corresponds to: about 28 days (+/-7) after the second vaccine dose. AZD1222 recipients given second doses at about 4 weeks or at about 12 weeks were pooled, since spike-specific TCR depth and breadth were not found to differ between the two schedules. The vaccinee samples were drawn from two UK trials, COV001 and COV002, one of which was a single-blind randomized controlled phase 2/3 trial testing AZD1222 (ChAdOx1 nCoV-19) in healthy adults. For TCRbeta chain sequencing, PBMC samples from trial participants were taken at day 0 and at day 28 after the second dose. The CDR3 regions of human TCRbeta chains were subjected to immunosequencing. Per the source publication's procedure: TCRs in the repertoires were compared against a reference library of SARS-CoV-2-specific TCRs that had been generated with the MIRA antigen-specificity platform. Breadth was defined as the fraction of unique TCRs that were SARS-CoV-2-associated, and depth was defined as the fraction of total T cells that were SARS-CoV-2-associated. Using the MIRA data, each spike-specific TCR was assigned both to the spike region to which the TCR was reactive and to a CD4 or CD8 class. Log10-transformed breadth and depth values were compared by one-way ANOVA with Sidak's multiple comparisons tests. TCRdb took this table from immuneACCESS and kept in-frame rearrangements with V and J called. Such tables lack part of the clones; where checked against another copy, unresolved V genes explain under half of the gap, and the rest is unexplained. V and J calls and clone size come straight from that table; D and trimming were deduced from the DNA. Across this sample there are under 200,000 clones, with about 90% seen only once. The ten largest clones add up to 1% to 1.5% of the sample.

From cysteine to phenylalanine, the CDR3 is 16 amino acids long. The read is trimmed to its CDR3 DNA, 48 bases read in frame from base 1. CDR1 and CDR2, per the germline V gene, are SGHAT and FQNNGV. Between the V and J ends, shortened by 0 bases and 6 bases respectively, the junction contains 17 bases. The source material was peripheral blood, sampled 28 days after the second AZD1222 dose. The chain links TRBV11-2 with TRBJ1-1, with a tentative D gene TRBD1 over 6 matching bases. This sequence was found in an adult who received the AZD1222 COVID-19 vaccine. At the DNA level, the sequence is TGTGCCAGCAGCTTAGATGGGTACCGGGACAAGGCTGAAGCTTTCTTT. Its coded protein is CASSLDGYRDKAEAFF.